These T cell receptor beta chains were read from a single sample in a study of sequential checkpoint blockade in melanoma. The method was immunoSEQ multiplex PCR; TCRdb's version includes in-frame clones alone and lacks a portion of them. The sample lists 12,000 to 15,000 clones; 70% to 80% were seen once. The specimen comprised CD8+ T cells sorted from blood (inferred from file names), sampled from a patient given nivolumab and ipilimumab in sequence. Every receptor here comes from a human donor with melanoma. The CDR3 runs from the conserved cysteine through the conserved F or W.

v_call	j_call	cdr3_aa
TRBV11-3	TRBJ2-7	CASSRGQTYEQYF
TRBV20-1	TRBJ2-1	CSAREVYEQFF
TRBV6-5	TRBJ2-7	CASRKTTVPPYEQYF
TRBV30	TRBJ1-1	CAWSLDRGHEAFF
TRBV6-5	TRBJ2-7	CASSSGGNYEQYF
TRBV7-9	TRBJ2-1	CASSELYNEQFF
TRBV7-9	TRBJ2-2	CASRSPGQGTGELFF
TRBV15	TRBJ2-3	CATSGVTGSTDTQYF
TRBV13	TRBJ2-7	CASSFSGRVYEQYF
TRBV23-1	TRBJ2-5	CASSQGVTSGMVSETQYF
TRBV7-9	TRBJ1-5	CASSLINQPQHF
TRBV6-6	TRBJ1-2	CASTAGIYGYTF
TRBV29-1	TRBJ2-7	CSVRTGAGRSYEQYF
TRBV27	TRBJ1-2	CASSFSGGDYGYTF
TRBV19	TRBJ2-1	CASSEGLGFYNEQFF
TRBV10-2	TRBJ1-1	CASSVGQGWTEAFF
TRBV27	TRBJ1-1	CASFRGRNTEAFF
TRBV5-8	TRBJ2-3	CASSLGASGSDTQYF
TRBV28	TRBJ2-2	CASSLYRSGANTGELFF
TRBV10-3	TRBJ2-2	CGLRTENTGELFF
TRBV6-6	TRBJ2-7	CASSLARLAGSYEQYF
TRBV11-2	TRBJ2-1	CASSHIEEFPTNEQFF
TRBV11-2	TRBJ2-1	CASSFPGINEQFF
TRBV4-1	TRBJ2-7	CASSQDRDRGLYEQYF
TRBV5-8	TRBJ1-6	CASSLLATHRRDSPLHF
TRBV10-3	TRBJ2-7	CAISPVGRAYEQYF
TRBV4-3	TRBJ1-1	CASSQGTGQKNTEAFF
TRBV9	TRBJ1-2	CASSAVQGGTNYGYTF
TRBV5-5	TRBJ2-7	CASSLGTGPYEQYF
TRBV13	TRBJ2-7	CASSLGRRTSGGAWQYF
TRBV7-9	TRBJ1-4	CASSSTGIANEKLFF
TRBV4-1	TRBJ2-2	CASRDRGTGELFF
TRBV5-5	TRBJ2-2	CASSLIYTGELFF
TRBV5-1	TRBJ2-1	CASSFPPGRRIDEQFF
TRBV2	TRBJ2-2	CASSQGWDVGELFF
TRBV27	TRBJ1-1	CASSLYGTRDTEAFF
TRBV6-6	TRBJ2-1	CASSYGGGRAEQFF
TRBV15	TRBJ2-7	CATSREAGGLYEQYF
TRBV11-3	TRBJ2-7	CASSSQGSGRSRYEQYF
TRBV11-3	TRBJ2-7	CASSLADRGDTPYEQYF
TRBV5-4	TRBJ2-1	CASSLRLAGRNEQFF